This entry lists 18 T cell receptor beta chains sequenced from one sample in a study of blood T cell repertoires in COVID-19. The repertoire was sequenced with immunoSEQ multiplex PCR; TCRdb's copy has only in-frame clones and lacks some. The sample lists roughly 170,000 clones, approximately 78% occurring once. Sequences were obtained from PBMCs or T cells enriched from blood (not recorded which). The receptor source for this set is a woman between 45 and 60 years old who had recovered from COVID-19.

The chain couples TRBV5-1 to TRBJ2-5, with 8 bases identical to TRBD2. Germline assignment: CDR1 SGHRS and CDR2 YFSETQ. Trimming took 0 bases from V and 5 from J; bases not matched to a gene: 9. This CDR3 comprises 16 residues. The CDR3 reads CASSLASGSIPETQYF. The CDR3 DNA is TGCGCCAGCAGCTTGGCCAGCGGGAGTATCCCGGAGACCCAGTACTTC. Full variable domain (outside the CDR3, taken from reference TRBV5-1 and TRBJ2-5): KAGVTQTPRYLIKTRGQQVTLSCSPISGHRSVSWYQQTPGQGLQFLFEYFSETQRNKGNFPGRFSGRQFSNSRSEMNVSTLELGDSALYLCASSLASGSIPETQYFGPGTRLLVL.

The rearrangement joins TRBV19 to TRBJ1-1; D is perhaps TRBD1 (5 bases). Germline loops: CDR1 LNHDA, CDR2 SQIVND (reference sequence). V gave up 7 bases and J gave up 4 bases, with 19 bases separating them. The CDR3 has 15 residues. CDR3 protein: CASTERPGEGTEAFF. In DNA form, the CDR3 reads TGTGCCAGTACTGAGCGACCGGGGGAGGGCACTGAAGCTTTCTTT.

This clone came up a few times. The rearrangement uses TRBV9 and TRBJ2-2; 9 nucleotides match TRBD2. Germline V gene lookup returns CDR1 SGDLS and CDR2 YYNGEE. The J segment lost 2 bases and the V segment lost 4 bases, leaving 9 bases of the junction unmatched. This CDR3 contains 17 residues. In DNA form, the CDR3 reads TGTGCCAGCAGCCTGGGACTAGCAGTAACTAACACCGGGGAGCTGTTTTTT. Its protein product is CASSLGLAVTNTGELFF.

In this sample, this clone turned up once. The rearrangement joins TRBV12-3 or TRBV12-4 to TRBJ1-6; D remains ambiguous. The CDR3 sequence is 13 residues long. With 5 bases removed from V and 10 bases from J, the gap between germline ends came to 12 bases. The CDR3 DNA follows: TGTGCCAGCAGTGCAGCGGGGAAATCACCCCTCCACTTT. Translating it yields CASSAAGKSPLHF.

V is TRBV19 and J is TRBJ2-1, with D possibly TRBD2 on 5 matching bases. Germline V CDR1 and CDR2: LNHDA, SQIVND (reference sequence). This CDR3 region has 13 residues. Trimming cost V 6 bases and J 10 bases, with 16 bases left between them. The CDR3 nucleotides are TGTGCCAGTAGGCGACTATCCGCTGGGGAGCAGTTCTTC. Translating gives CASRRLSAGEQFF.

The chain couples TRBV6-6 to TRBJ1-5; D remains unclear. V dropped 6 bases and J dropped 7 bases, with 19 bases sitting between them. Looked up from germline, CDR1 is MNHNY and CDR2 is SVGAGI (reference sequence). The CDR3 runs 15 residues. CDR3 amino acids: CASSLTRLGSQPQHF. Here the CDR3 DNA reads TGTGCCAGCAGCTTAACACGTTTAGGGAGCCAGCCCCAGCATTTT.

This clone appeared once. The chain is built from TRBV7-9 and TRBJ1-6; TRBD1 matches at 7 bases. With 6 bases clipped from V and 7 bases from J, the junction kept 9 bases outside the gene matches. Germline loops: CDR1 SEHNR, CDR2 FQNEAQ (reference sequence). The length of the CDR3 is 15 residues. For the CDR3, the DNA is TGTGCCAGCAGTACGGGACAGTTCCAAAATTCACCCCTCCACTTT. Protein sequence: CASSTGQFQNSPLHF.

The J gene is TRBJ2-6, the V gene TRBV28; 10 bases agree with TRBD1. This CDR3 is built from 18 residues. V was pared by 5 bases and J by 0 bases, with 7 bases of the junction left unmatched. Germline CDR1 reads MDHEN; CDR2 reads SYDVKM. In DNA, the CDR3 is TGTGCCAGCAGTCCGCTGGGACAGGGGAGCTCTGGGGCCAACGTCCTGACTTTC. The encoded protein is CASSPLGQGSSGANVLTF.

With regard to this clone: One junction end disagrees with the germline gene, perhaps due to a read error. This chain uses TRBV7-8 with TRBJ2-7, with D perhaps matching TRBD2 (6 bases). This CDR3 is 12 amino acids long. Germline loops: CDR1 SGHVS, CDR2 FQNEAQ. The chain's CDR3 is CASVRDSHEQYF. The DNA of the CDR3 is TGTGCCAGCGTCCGGGACTCCCACGAGCAGTACTTC.

The CDR3 loop reads CASSVDRVPGELFF. The CDR3 DNA sequence: TGTGCCAGCAGCGTCGACAGGGTCCCCGGGGAGCTGTTTTTT. The genes are TRBV7-2 and TRBJ2-2; 7 bases agree with TRBD1. V dropped 5 bases and J dropped 6; count of bases not matched to a gene: 6. The CDR3 spans 14 residues. Germline V gives CDR1 SGHTA, CDR2 FQGNSA.

This chain joins TRBV20-1 and TRBJ2-7, with D perhaps matching TRBD2 (6 bases). Trimming cost V 4 bases and J 6 bases, with 10 bases left between them. The CDR3 totals 11 residues. Germline CDR1 is DFQATT and CDR2 is SNEGSKA (reference sequence). The CDR3 reads CSAMDYPEQYF. The CDR3, as DNA: TGCAGTGCTATGGACTATCCCGAGCAGTACTTC.

The CDR3 protein is CASSSWGTGNEAFF. CDR3 nucleotides: TGTGCCAGCAGCTCTTGGGGTACAGGGAATGAAGCTTTCTTT. The V and J genes are TRBV5-6 and TRBJ1-1, with D maybe TRBD1 (6 bases). Trimming took 3 bases from V and 7 from J, leaving 16 bases between them. Germline lookup yields CDR1 SGHDT and CDR2 YYEEEE. The CDR3 sequence is 14 residues long.

The chain carries TRBV10-3 and TRBJ2-2; 8 bases line up with TRBD1. CDR1 ENHRY and CDR2 SYGVKD come from the germline V gene. J lost 1 base, V lost 0 bases, and 1 base had no gene match. This CDR3 is built from 16 residues. In nucleotides, the CDR3 is TGTGCCATCAGTGAGTCGGGGACAGGGAACACCGGGGAGCTGTTTTTT. It codes for CAISESGTGNTGELFF.

The rearrangement uses TRBV6-5 and TRBJ1-5, with 9 bases fitting TRBD1. Losses at the gene ends were 5 bases for V and 5 bases for J; bases not matched to a gene: 4. This CDR3 contains 14 residues. The germline CDR1 and CDR2 sequences are MNHEY and SVGAGI. This chain's CDR3 is CASSPGQGDQPQHF. CDR3 sequence (DNA): TGTGCCAGCAGTCCGGGACAGGGCGATCAGCCCCAGCATTTT.

The J gene is TRBJ1-2, the V gene TRBV12-3 or TRBV12-4, with D unclear. This CDR3 is 13 amino acids long. The V gene lost 3 bases and the J gene lost 4 bases, with 9 bases spanning the gap. The CDR3 DNA sequence: TGTGCCAGCAGTTTTGGTGGCGGCTATGGCTACACCTTC. This codes for CASSFGGGYGYTF.

The chain couples TRBV11-2 to TRBJ2-1; perhaps TRBD1 as D (5 bases). The germline CDR1 and CDR2 sequences are SGHAT and FQNNGV. The CDR3 has 15 amino acids. V was shortened by 5 bases and J by 8 bases, with 19 bases between the two germline ends. Here the CDR3 DNA reads TGTGCCAGCAGCCCAGGCCCAGGGATTACGTATGAGCAGTTCTTC. It yields the protein CASSPGPGITYEQFF.

This chain joins TRBV18 and TRBJ2-5, with TRBD1 matching over 9 bases. Germline assignment: CDR1 KGHSH and CDR2 LQKENI. The CDR3 loop spans 14 amino acids. Germline trimming cut 0 bases from V and 7 bases from J; bases unmatched to any gene: 3. The CDR3 DNA is TGTGCCAGCTCACCACCGGGACAGGGAGGGACCCAGTACTTC. Its protein product is CASSPPGQGGTQYF.

The chain uses TRBV27 and TRBJ2-5; 7 bases match TRBD1. The germline CDR1 and CDR2 sequences are MNHEY and SMNVEV (reference sequence). V lost 3 bases to trimming and J lost 1 base; unmatched junction nucleotides: 2. The CDR3 runs 14 residues. CDR3 sequence (DNA): TGTGCCAGCAGTTTTAGGGACAGCCAAGAGACCCAGTACTTC. The encoded protein is CASSFRDSQETQYF.